A selection of T cell receptor beta chains follows, all from one sample in a study of beta chain features in type 1 diabetes. This table comes from immunoSEQ multiplex PCR, and its TCRdb copy is limited to in-frame clones, with some not included. The sample lists just over 600,000 clones; 15% to 19% were seen once. Material for sequencing was naive CD4+ T cells from blood. These receptors all stem from a man between 18 and 35 years old in good health. Each CDR3 is given with its conserved first and last residue. The D gene is left open where the match is weak. Size is omitted from some rows. Given values are once, few, many or a class for expanded clones.

v_gene	d_gene	j_gene	abundance	CDR3nt	CDR3aa
TRBV6-1	.	TRBJ1-1	.	TGTGCCAGCGGAGGGATCGCGGTCCTCACTGAAGCTTTCTTT	CASGGIAVLTEAFF
TRBV7-9	.	TRBJ2-4	.	TGTGCCAGCAGCCTCCTCCCGGGACACCCCATACAGTACTTC	CASSLLPGHPIQYF
TRBV10-3	TRBD1	TRBJ2-7	few	TGTGCCATCAGTGATTGGGACAGGGGATACGAGCAGTACTTC	CAISDWDRGYEQYF
TRBV27	TRBD2	TRBJ2-7	few	TGTGCCAGCAGGCTCGGGCTAGCGGTTGGCTCCTACGAGCAGTACTTC	CASRLGLAVGSYEQYF
TRBV9	.	TRBJ2-3	once	TGTGCCAGCACCCTAGGACCTCGCACAGATACGCAGTATTTT	CASTLGPRTDTQYF
TRBV28	.	TRBJ2-4	.	TGTGCCAGCAGTTCGGGTGCTATAGCCAAAAACATTCAGTACTTC	CASSSGAIAKNIQYF
TRBV6-5	TRBD2	TRBJ2-1	.	TGTGCCAGCAGTTCGGGACTAGCTTACAATGAGCAGTTCTTC	CASSSGLAYNEQFF
TRBV5-4	TRBD1	TRBJ1-5	.	TGTGCCAGCAGCCGGACAGGACAGGGGTTTCAGCCCCAGCATTTT	CASSRTGQGFQPQHF
TRBV7-2	.	TRBJ2-3	.	TGTGCCAGCAGCTTAGCGTATGGGAGGGGGCTTTCAAACACAGATACGCAGTATTTT	CASSLAYGRGLSNTDTQYF
TRBV19	.	TRBJ1-5	few	TGTGCCAGTAGCGGGAAAGGGGTGCAGCCCCAGCATTTT	CASSGKGVQPQHF
TRBV11-2	TRBD2	TRBJ2-1	.	TGTGCCAGCAGCTTGCGGGAGGGCCCCTATGAGCAGTTCTTC	CASSLREGPYEQFF
TRBV15	.	TRBJ2-3	few	TGTGCCACCAGCACACAGGGATCGTTGGATACGCAGTATTTT	CATSTQGSLDTQYF
TRBV11-1	.	TRBJ2-7	few	TGTGCCAGCAGCTCTTATCGGACAGAGGGCTACGAGCAGTACTTC	CASSSYRTEGYEQYF
TRBV25-1	TRBD1	TRBJ2-7	few	TGTGCCAGCGCCAGACAGGGAATCTCCTACGAGCAGTACTTC	CASARQGISYEQYF
TRBV18	.	TRBJ2-5	few	TGTGCCAGCTCACATAAGGAAACCGTGGAGACCCAGTACTTC	CASSHKETVETQYF